These 25 T cell receptor beta chains were sequenced from one sample in a study of blood T cell repertoires in COVID-19. TCRdb keeps only in-frame clones here, not all; method: immunoSEQ multiplex PCR. The data hold approximately 220,000 clones, with around 90% observed a single time. Sequencing was performed on PBMCs or T cells enriched from blood (not recorded which). Receptors originate from a woman in her 30s who had recovered from COVID-19.

This clone was detected only a few times. The chain links TRBV27 to TRBJ1-1, with 9 bases fitting TRBD1. The CDR3 loop spans 14 amino acids. V was clipped by 7 bases and J by 1 base; unmatched bases: 4. The germline CDR1 and CDR2 sequences are MNHEY and SMNVEV (reference sequence). CDR3 DNA sequence: TGTGCCAGCATACCGGGACAGGGGAACACTGAAGCTTTCTTT. Its protein product is CASIPGQGNTEAFF.

This sequence joins TRBV7-3 and TRBJ2-3; D perhaps matches TRBD2 (7 bases). The CDR3 runs 15 residues. Germline V CDR1 and CDR2: SGHTA, FQGTGA. V dropped 0 bases and J dropped 4 bases, with 11 bases sitting between them. CDR3 DNA sequence: TGTGCCAGCAGCTTAACGCGCGGGGGCCCAGATACGCAGTATTTT. Translation gives CASSLTRGGPDTQYF.

In this sample, this clone turned up a few times. CDR3 sequence (DNA): TGTGCCAGTAGTACCCCGGACAGGTTTAATTCACCCCTCCACTTT. Translated, it gives CASSTPDRFNSPLHF. The chain couples TRBV19 to TRBJ1-6; 7 nucleotides agree with TRBD1. This CDR3 is 15 amino acids long. V lost 4 bases, J lost 6 bases, and 6 bases stayed unmatched. From germline, CDR1 is LNHDA and CDR2 SQIVND (reference sequence).

The sample holds one count of this clone. The chain carries TRBV5-1 and TRBJ2-3; D gene unclear. The CDR3 covers 15 residues. Trimming took 6 bases from V and 2 from J, leaving 16 bases between them. Germline V gene data show CDR1 as SGHRS and CDR2 as YFSETQ. The DNA for the CDR3 is TGCGCCAGCACTGCGAACTATATCCTCACAGATACGCAGTATTTT. This codes for CASTANYILTDTQYF.

The chain uses TRBV4-2 and TRBJ2-6; 11 positions match TRBD1. This CDR3 comprises 18 residues. CDR1 and CDR2 (germline): LGHNA, YNFKEQ. With 0 bases clipped from V and 3 bases from J, the junction kept 4 bases outside the gene matches. CDR3 DNA: TGTGCCAGCAGCCAAGAAGGACAGGGGGCGTTTGGGGCCAACGTCCTGACTTTC. It specifies CASSQEGQGAFGANVLTF.

The J gene is TRBJ1-2, the V gene TRBV7-6, with a possible D match to TRBD1 (6 bases). The germline V gene encodes CDR1 SGHVS and CDR2 FNYEAQ. V was trimmed by 4 bases and J by 2 bases, leaving 14 bases between them. CDR3 length equals 15 residues. CDR3 loop: CASSSVTGRNYGYTF. The CDR3 DNA sequence: TGTGCCAGCAGCTCGGTCACAGGGAGAAACTATGGCTACACCTTC.

This clone was seen a handful of times. V usage is TRBV29-1 and J usage is TRBJ1-2; tentatively, D is TRBD1 (5 bases). The CDR3 length is 13 residues. V lost 6 bases and J 5 bases, leaving 16 bases between the germline ends. Germline values: CDR1 SQVTM, CDR2 ANQGSEA. The CDR3 DNA sequence: TGCAGCGTCCCGGGCGACAGCTTTTATGGCTACACCTTC. Its protein product is CSVPGDSFYGYTF.

The chain joins TRBV7-9 to TRBJ2-5; 15 nucleotides agree with TRBD2. Germline-derived CDR1 and CDR2 are SEHNR and FQNEAQ (reference sequence). The junction had 4 bases not matched to a gene; V was cut back by 1 base and J by 10 bases. The CDR3 runs to 15 residues. The CDR3 reads CASSLGTSGGASQYF. The CDR3 bases are TGTGCCAGCAGCTTAGGGACTAGCGGGGGGGCAAGCCAGTACTTC.

This chain uses TRBV11-2 with TRBJ2-5; D remains unclear. V lost 2 bases and J 5 bases, leaving 9 bases between the germline ends. Looked up from germline, CDR1 is SGHAT and CDR2 is FQNNGV. There are 13 residues in the CDR3. The DNA for the CDR3 is TGTGCCAGCAGCTTAAGTAGCCTGGAGACCCAGTACTTC. Its protein product is CASSLSSLETQYF.

The chain couples TRBV7-9 to TRBJ2-7, with D maybe TRBD1 (5 bases). Germline CDR1 SEHNR, CDR2 FQNEAQ (reference sequence). This CDR3 is 14 amino acids long. V was pared by 1 base and J by 2 bases, with 9 bases between. CDR3 sequence reads: CASSLVRTPYEQYF. The CDR3 coding sequence is TGTGCCAGCAGCTTAGTACGGACACCCTACGAGCAGTACTTC.

The table lists this clone with a few counts. J is TRBJ1-5 and V is TRBV3-1 (or the pseudogene TRBV3-2); possibly TRBD1 for D (5 bases). The germline V gene has CDR1 LGHDT and CDR2 YNNKEL (reference sequence). CDR3 length equals 13 residues. Trimming pared 8 bases from V and 6 bases from J, leaving 14 bases between. The CDR3 is CASGQRGGQPQHF. The CDR3 coding sequence is TGTGCCAGCGGACAAAGGGGTGGTCAGCCCCAGCATTTT.

The rearrangement joins TRBV4-1 to TRBJ1-2; D possibly corresponds to TRBD1 (6 bases). Germline V gene lookup returns CDR1 MGHRA and CDR2 YSYEKL. The CDR3 is 14 amino acids. Trimming removed 1 base at V and 4 bases at J, with 10 bases between. The CDR3 is CASSQGAGVYGYTF. The CDR3 coding sequence is TGCGCCAGCAGCCAAGGCGCAGGGGTCTATGGCTACACCTTC.

The genes are TRBV15 and TRBJ2-5, with 13 nucleotides matching TRBD2. V lost 5 bases to trimming and J lost 4 bases; unmatched junction nucleotides: 7. In germline, CDR1 is LNHNV, CDR2 YYDKDF (reference sequence). The CDR3 loop spans 16 amino acids. CDR3 DNA sequence: TGTGCCACCAGCCGTCGGACTAGCGGGGGAGGAGAGACCCAGTACTTC. Residues: CATSRRTSGGGETQYF.

The chain joins TRBV5-1 to TRBJ2-2; D is ambiguous. V was shortened by 0 bases and J by 7 bases, with 16 bases between the two germline ends. Germline values: CDR1 SGHRS, CDR2 YFSETQ. This CDR3 region has 16 residues. The DNA for the CDR3 is TGCGCCAGCAGCTTGGCACTATCCCCCGCTGACGGGGAGCTGTTTTTT. Its translation: CASSLALSPADGELFF.

This clone has more than one count but fewer than ten. The chain links TRBV5-1 to TRBJ1-2; a possible D gene is TRBD1 (6 bases). V lost 4 bases and J 4 bases, leaving 17 bases between the germline ends. The CDR3 is 15 amino acids. Germline V gene sequence: CDR1 SGHRS, CDR2 YFSETQ. CDR3 protein: CASSREAGEGYGYTF. DNA for the CDR3: TGCGCCAGCAGCCGGGAGGCAGGGGAAGGCTATGGCTACACCTTC.

This clone has only one observation. V gene TRBV5-6 combines with J gene TRBJ2-1, with D possibly matching TRBD2 (6 bases). The germline V gene has CDR1 SGHDT and CDR2 YYEEEE. V lost 4 bases, J lost 3 bases, and 8 bases lay in between. CDR3 size: 13 residues. CDR3: CASSRGLYNEQFF. Written as DNA, the CDR3 is TGTGCCAGCAGCAGGGGACTCTACAATGAGCAGTTCTTC. Together with reference TRBV5-6 and TRBJ2-1, the CDR3 gives the full variable domain: DAGVTQSPTHLIKTRGQQVTLRCSPKSGHDTVSWYQQALGQGPQFIFQYYEEEERQRGNFPDRFSGHQFPNYSSELNVNALLLGDSALYLCASSRGLYNEQFFGPGTRLTVL.

The chain has TRBV19 and TRBJ1-5; TRBD1 agrees at 8 bases. The CDR3 has 15 amino acids. CDR1 is LNHDA, CDR2 SQIVND, per germline (reference sequence). V shed 5 bases, J shed 2 bases, and the junction held 5 bases outside the gene matches. The CDR3 coding sequence is TGTGCCAGTAGTTTGGACAGGGAAGGCAATCAGCCCCAGCATTTT. Encoded protein: CASSLDREGNQPQHF.

This clone was recorded only once. This sequence joins TRBV11-1 and TRBJ2-2, with 8 bases aligning to TRBD2. CDR3 size: 13 residues. From germline, CDR1 is SGHAT and CDR2 FQDESV (reference sequence). V lost 4 bases to trimming and J lost 7 bases; unmatched junction nucleotides: 2. CDR3 nucleotide sequence: TGTGCCAGCAGCTCGACTAGCGACGGGGAGCTGTTTTTT. Its translation: CASSSTSDGELFF.

This rearrangement joins TRBV13 to TRBJ2-7, with D maybe TRBD1 (5 bases). The CDR3 extends over 13 amino acids. Trimming removed 6 bases at V and 3 bases at J, with 12 bases between. CDR1 is PRHDT and CDR2 is FYEKMQ in the germline V gene (reference sequence). The CDR3 bases are TGTGCCAGCAGTAACAGGAACAGCTACGAGCAGTACTTC. Translating gives CASSNRNSYEQYF.

The J gene is TRBJ1-5, the V gene TRBV12-3 or TRBV12-4; D is ambiguous. Deletions cut 3 bases from V and 6 bases from J, with 9 bases between. The length of the CDR3 is 13 residues. CDR3 DNA: TGTGCCAGCAGTTTCGACATCGGTCAGCCCCAGCATTTT. Amino acids: CASSFDIGQPQHF.

The chain carries TRBV19 and TRBJ2-3; no clear D. CDR1 and CDR2 (germline): LNHDA, SQIVND (reference sequence). Trimming shortened V by 7 bases and J by 4 bases, and 12 bases separated the two germline ends. The length of the CDR3 is 13 residues. The chain's CDR3 is CASTSWHPDTQYF. CDR3 DNA: TGTGCCAGTACCTCATGGCACCCAGATACGCAGTATTTT.

The chain recombines TRBV7-2 with TRBJ1-2, with D unclear. Germline assignment: CDR1 SGHTA and CDR2 FQGNSA. The CDR3 contains 13 residues. Trimming shortened V by 5 bases and J by 5 bases, and 12 bases separated the two germline ends. The CDR3 DNA reads as TGTGCCAGCAGCCCCGGGAACGCTTATGGCTACACCTTC. As protein: CASSPGNAYGYTF.

The chain recombines TRBV4-1 with TRBJ2-7; 7 nucleotides agree with TRBD1. V shed 1 base, J shed 4 bases, and the junction held 13 bases outside the gene matches. The CDR3 has 17 residues. Germline lookup yields CDR1 MGHRA and CDR2 YSYEKL. CDR3 in amino acids: CASSQGPRDSRPYEQYF. CDR3 DNA: TGCGCCAGCAGCCAAGGCCCACGGGACAGCAGACCGTACGAGCAGTACTTC.

Only one count was recorded for this clone. This chain uses TRBV9 with TRBJ2-1, with D tentatively TRBD1 (5 bases). Per the germline V gene, CDR1 is SGDLS and CDR2 is YYNGEE. V dropped 4 bases and J dropped 7 bases, with 18 bases sitting between them. CDR3 length equals 15 residues. The CDR3 protein is CASSPKGHLANEQFF. CDR3 DNA: TGTGCCAGCAGCCCAAAGGGGCATCTCGCAAATGAGCAGTTCTTC.

The chain employs TRBV7-9 and TRBJ1-2, with D possibly TRBD1 on 5 matching bases. The V gene's germline CDR1 is SEHNR and CDR2 FQNEAQ (reference sequence). The length of the CDR3 is 14 residues. Between the trimmed V and J ends, which lost 2 bases and 8 bases, there was a span of 15 bases. The CDR3 here is CASSLRVRALGYTF. CDR3 in DNA: TGTGCCAGCAGCTTAAGGGTCAGGGCTCTCGGCTACACCTTC. The full variable domain, rest sourced from reference TRBV7-9 and TRBJ1-2, is DTGVSQNPRHKITKRGQNVTFRCDPISEHNRLYWYRQTLGQGPEFLTYFQNEAQLEKSRLLSDRFSAERPKGSFSTLEIQRTEQGDSAMYLCASSLRVRALGYTFGSGTRLTVV.